This paragraph covers one T cell receptor (beta chain) sequence. This sample is part of a study of glioma-infiltrating T cells after dendritic cell vaccination. Time point here: after dendritic cell vaccination, including at tumor progression/relapse. Produced via immunoSEQ multiplex PCR; TCRdb's table is partial and in-frame only. The sample yields approximately 85,000 clones, around 84% seen once. Per germline, CDR1 MRHNA and CDR2 SNTAGT. With V trimmed by 4 bases and J by 9 bases, 5 bases remained unmatched. CDR3 length equals 14 residues. This TCR was recovered from a human donor with glioblastoma. J is TRBJ2-1 and V is TRBV6-4; 11 nucleotides match TRBD1. The sample here was blood, taken after dendritic cell vaccination. CDR3 in DNA: TGTGCCAGCAGTGCGTCCGGGACAGGGGGTGAGCAGTTCTTC. It yields the protein CASSASGTGGEQFF.